This T cell receptor (beta chain) originates from a study of monozygotic twins with inflammatory bowel disease. Study results and limitations: People with IBD had fewer clonotypes in common with others than healthy twins did, especially with disease activity. The data did not back a single strong IBD-associated clonotype or signal.

CDR1 is SGHRS and CDR2 is YFSETQ in the germline V gene. CDR3 length: 15 amino acids. Remarks on this clonotype: Its specificity is not known.

cDNA was made in eight separate reactions per sample. TCRdb reanalyzed the 5' RACE reads and collapses them to one entry per CDR3 protein, without DNA. The table gives a few hundred thousand distinct CDR3 sequences; the top ten clones make up 2.5% to 3% of it. V usage is TRBV5-1 and J usage is TRBJ2-6. The TCR sequence derives from a human donor with ulcerative colitis or Crohn's disease, or a healthy co-twin of an affected twin (not recorded which). What was sequenced was blood. The CDR3 region is CASSLGYSGANVLTF.